This T cell receptor (beta chain) stems from a study of cytotoxic CD8 clonotypes in ibrutinib-treated CLL. Study-wide results and caveats: Baseline values of clonality outstripped age-matched healthy donors and followed circulating CD8+ T-cell counts.

About this clone: Antigen specificity is unknown.

From germline, CDR1 is LNHDA and CDR2 SQIVND (reference sequence). The CDR3 consists of 15 residues. Trimming stripped 5 bases from V and 2 bases from J, with 14 bases between. The assay was immunoSEQ multiplex PCR, and TCRdb's table has in-frame clones only and misses some. The profile shows tens of thousands of clones, 57% of them singletons. Specimen: PBMCs, collected after 12 months of ibrutinib treatment. The receptor's source is a human donor with chronic lymphocytic leukemia. The chain recombines TRBV19 with TRBJ2-3; D is perhaps TRBD2 (6 bases). The CDR3 reads CASSRGGLTTDTQYF. CDR3 DNA: TGTGCCAGTAGTCGGGGAGGTCTAACCACAGATACGCAGTATTTT.